The sample holds a few counts of the clone carrying this T cell receptor gamma chain. Its antigen is unidentified. This entry is derived from a study of Vδ1+ human thymocytes. Study-level points and caveats: Thymic TRG and TRD repertoires appeared highly polyclonal, with Gaussian CDR3 length distributions.

Sequences come from RNA converted to cDNA by reverse transcription. Multiplex PCR used pooled V-gene forward primers and a constant-region reverse primer to amplify CDR3s. TCRdb re-identified clones in the multiplex PCR reads via CATT. Here the sample spans approximately 25,000 gamma-chain clones, roughly 20% being singletons. The CDR3 has 15 amino acids. Germline assignment: CDR1 EGSTGY and CDR2 YDSYTSSV. Trimming took 0 bases from V and 3 from J; bases not matched to a gene: 8. Sample: Vdelta1+ gamma-delta thymocytes from the thymus. Subset noted: FACS-sorted CD3+ TCRalphabeta- TCRVdelta1+ TCRVdelta2- thymocytes. The chain links TRGV4 to TRGJ1 or TRGJ2. The source of this sequence is a boy in the first two years of life who had congenital heart surgery. The CDR3 sequence: CATWDGPMGYYKKLF. CDR3 bases: TGTGCCACCTGGGATGGGCCGATGGGTTATTATAAGAAACTCTTT.